This TCR beta chain was recovered during a study of T cell repertoires in cytomegalovirus infection. Study context: Public signatures in TCR beta pointed to CMV infection and matching HLA type. Regarding the study as a whole: Clonotypes of TCR beta that were HLA-C-restricted and CMV-specific dominated the ex vivo response.

This clonotype was counted only a few times. Antigen specificity is unknown. TCRdb analysed the reads with MiXCR anew, one entry per CDR3 protein. The sample consists of 250,000 or so distinct CDR3 sequences, approximately 9.2% of them appearing once. The V and J ends lost 3 bases and 4 bases respectively, with 14 bases between them. This CDR3 has 15 residues. The J gene is TRBJ2-3, the V gene TRBV12-3 or TRBV12-4, with D tentatively TRBD1 (5 bases). Sequenced: PBMCs. This TCR came from a human donor in good health (CMV status not recorded). Some clones in this sample may be carry-over from other donors' samples. The CDR3 here is CASSFAGSVSDTQYF. In nucleotides, the CDR3 is TGTGCCAGCAGTTTCGCAGGGTCGGTATCAGATACGCAGTATTTT.